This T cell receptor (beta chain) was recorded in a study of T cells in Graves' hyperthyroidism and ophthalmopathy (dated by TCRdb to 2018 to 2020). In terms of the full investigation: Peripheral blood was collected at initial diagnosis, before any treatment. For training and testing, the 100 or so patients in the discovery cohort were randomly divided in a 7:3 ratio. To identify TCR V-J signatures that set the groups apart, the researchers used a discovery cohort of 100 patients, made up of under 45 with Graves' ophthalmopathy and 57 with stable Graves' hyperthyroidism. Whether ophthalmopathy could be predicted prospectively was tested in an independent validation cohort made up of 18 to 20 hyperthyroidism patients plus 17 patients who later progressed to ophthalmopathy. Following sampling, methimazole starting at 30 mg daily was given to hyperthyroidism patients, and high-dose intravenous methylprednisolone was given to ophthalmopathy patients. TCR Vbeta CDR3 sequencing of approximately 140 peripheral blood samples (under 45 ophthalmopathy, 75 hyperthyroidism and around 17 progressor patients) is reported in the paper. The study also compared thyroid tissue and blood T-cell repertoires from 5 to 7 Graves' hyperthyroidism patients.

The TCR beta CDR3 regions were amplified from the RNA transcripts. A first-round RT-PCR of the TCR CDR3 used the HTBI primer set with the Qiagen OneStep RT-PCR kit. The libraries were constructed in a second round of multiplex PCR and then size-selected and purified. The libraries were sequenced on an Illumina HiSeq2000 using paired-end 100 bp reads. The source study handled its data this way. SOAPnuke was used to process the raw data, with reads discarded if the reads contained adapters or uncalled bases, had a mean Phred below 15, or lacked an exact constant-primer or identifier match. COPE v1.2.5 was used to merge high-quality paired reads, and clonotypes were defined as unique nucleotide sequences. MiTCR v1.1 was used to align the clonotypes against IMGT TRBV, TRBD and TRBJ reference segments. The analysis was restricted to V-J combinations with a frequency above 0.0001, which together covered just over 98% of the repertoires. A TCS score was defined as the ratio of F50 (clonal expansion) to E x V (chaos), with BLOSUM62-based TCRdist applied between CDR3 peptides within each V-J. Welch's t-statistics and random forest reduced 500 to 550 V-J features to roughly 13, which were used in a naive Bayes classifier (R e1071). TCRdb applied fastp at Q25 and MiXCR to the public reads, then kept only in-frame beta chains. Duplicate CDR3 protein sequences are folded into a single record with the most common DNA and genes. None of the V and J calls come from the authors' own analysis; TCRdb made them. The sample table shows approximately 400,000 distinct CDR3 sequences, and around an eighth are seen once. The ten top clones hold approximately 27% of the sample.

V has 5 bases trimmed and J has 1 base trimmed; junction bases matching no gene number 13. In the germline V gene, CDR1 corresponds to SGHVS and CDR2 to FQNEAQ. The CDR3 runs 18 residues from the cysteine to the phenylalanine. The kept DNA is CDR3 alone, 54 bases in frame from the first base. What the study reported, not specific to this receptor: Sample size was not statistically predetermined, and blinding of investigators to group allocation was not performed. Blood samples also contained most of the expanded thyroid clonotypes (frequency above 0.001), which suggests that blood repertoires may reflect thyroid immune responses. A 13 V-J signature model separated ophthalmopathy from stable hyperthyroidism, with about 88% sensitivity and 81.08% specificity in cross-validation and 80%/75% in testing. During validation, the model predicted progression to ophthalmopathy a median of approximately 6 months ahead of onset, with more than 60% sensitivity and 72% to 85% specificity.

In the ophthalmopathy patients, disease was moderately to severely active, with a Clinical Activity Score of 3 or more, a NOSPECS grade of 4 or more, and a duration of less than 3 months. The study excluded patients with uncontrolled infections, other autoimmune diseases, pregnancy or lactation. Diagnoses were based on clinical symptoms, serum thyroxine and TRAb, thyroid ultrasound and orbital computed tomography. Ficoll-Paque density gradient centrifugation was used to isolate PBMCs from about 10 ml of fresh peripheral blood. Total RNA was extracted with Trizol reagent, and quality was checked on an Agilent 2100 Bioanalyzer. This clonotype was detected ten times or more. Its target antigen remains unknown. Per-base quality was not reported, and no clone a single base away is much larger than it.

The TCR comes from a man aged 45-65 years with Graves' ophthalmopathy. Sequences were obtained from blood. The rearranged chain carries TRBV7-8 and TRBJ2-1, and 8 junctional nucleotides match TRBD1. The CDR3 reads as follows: CASSNPLRDRGSYNEQFF. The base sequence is TGTGCCAGCAGCAACCCCTTGCGAGACAGGGGTTCCTACAATGAGCAGTTCTTC.